This T cell receptor beta chain was sequenced in a study of neoadjuvant anti-PD-1 for oral cavity cancer. The CDR3 sequence is 14 residues long. Trimming left V 6 bases short and J 1 base short, with 9 bases between. Germline V gene lookup returns CDR1 MGHDK and CDR2 SYGVNS. Six replicates per PBMC sample, mostly from roughly 0.45 ug of genomic DNA. Sequenced by immunoSEQ multiplex PCR; TCRdb stores in-frame clones only, minus some. The repertoire holds over 10,000 clones, with around 66% as singletons. Specified time point: after neoadjuvant nivolumab, at surgical resection. Cohort: HPV-negative, locally advanced oral cavity squamous cell carcinoma patients.

The receptor's source is a person aged 35-80 years with oral cavity squamous cell carcinoma. Material: PBMCs, obtained after nivolumab (anti-PD-1) treatment. This rearrangement joins TRBV25-1 to TRBJ2-2; D may be TRBD1 or TRBD2 (5 bases each). The chain's CDR3 is CASSRDQNTGELFF. The CDR3 DNA follows: TGTGCCAGCAGCCGGGACCAGAACACCGGGGAGCTGTTTTTT.